This entry describes one T cell receptor (beta chain). The antigen it binds to is not known. No much larger clone exists at a distance of one base, and base qualities are not known. The entry originates in a study of PD-1 blockade in classical Hodgkin lymphoma (TCRdb year 2020). In the study overall: Nivolumab dosing was 3 mg/kg intravenously every 2 weeks, continuing until either disease progression or unacceptable toxicity. The study used CyTOF and TCR beta sequencing to define a peripheral blood immune signature of response to PD-1 blockade in classical Hodgkin lymphoma.

The time point label, read with the paper, signifies: cycle 4 day 1 (C4D1), after less than 7 weeks of nivolumab. Every trial patient had relapsed following autologous stem cell transplantation, and prior brentuximab vedotin exposure was what differed among cohorts A, B and C. A total of approximately 51 patients with relapsed/refractory classical Hodgkin lymphoma made up the trial cohort, and each patient's best overall response was complete response, partial response or progressive disease. In the multi-cohort phase II CheckMate 205 trial, trial patients received single-agent nivolumab. An independent review committee assessed best overall response using the 2007 International Working Group response criteria. Trial PBMCs were obtained immediately prior to nivolumab initiation (C1D1) and on therapy at cycle 2 day 1 and cycle 4 day 1. Peripheral blood was collected in 8 mL Vacutainer Cell Preparation Tubes, from which PBMCs were isolated by centrifugation and then cryopreserved.

Counted from cysteine to phenylalanine, this CDR3 has 19 amino acids. The retained sequence is limited to the CDR3, 57 bases, with the frame set at the first base. Compared with germline, V lacks 1 base and J lacks 2 bases; bases without a gene match: 13. CDR1 and CDR2, per the germline V gene (reference sequence), are LNHNV and YYDKDF. The Qiagen DNeasy kit was used to extract genomic DNA both from unsorted PBMCs and from the negatively selected CD4+ and CD8+ fractions. TCR beta CDR3 regions were subjected to amplification by immunoSEQ multiplex PCR with primers that anneal to V and J segments. A synthetic immune receptor repertoire was used to minimize amplification bias, and remaining bias was computationally removed after sequencing. The paper's processing steps were these. Custom Python scripts were used to quantify repertoire diversity as the Shannon entropy index. Unsorted, CD4+ and CD8+ repertoires were examined separately, except in combined analyses, for which CD4+ and CD8+ sequences were merged in silico. A clone was considered expanded if an increase in frequency of at least 2-fold after treatment relative to C1D1 was found, and a pseudocount of 0.5 was applied to clones undetected at baseline. Clones with 0 or 1 copy at C1D1 were defined as singleton clones, while clones with 2 or more copies were defined as non-singleton clones. Clones expanded in unsorted samples were labelled as CD4+, CD8+ or unknown by matching protein sequences in sorted samples from the same patient. Wilcoxon tests on paired samples were used to test changes in diversity from C1D1 to C4D1. TCRdb took over this immuneACCESS table, retaining in-frame rearrangements with V and J assigned. Such tables are incomplete; in checked studies, under half of the missing clones stem from an unresolved V gene, and the remainder is unexplained. The D gene and trimming were derived from the DNA, and the V and J assignments and clone size from that table. The sample contains about 64,000 clones, more than 80% of them found a single time. Approximately 10% of the sample is in the top ten clones.

Broad study findings and their caveats: Lower diversity was seen in patients whose nivolumab began less than 1 year after ASCT, and these patients were left out of later analyses so that immune reconstitution would not confound the results. Newly diagnosed patients were reported to have lower baseline TCR diversity than healthy donors, and relapsed/refractory patients were reported to have lower baseline TCR diversity still. The study was limited to a single clinical trial cohort, and causes of repertoire differences, possibly disease activity or prior therapy, remained undefined. CD4+ but not CD8+ TCR diversity rose significantly by C4D1 (p=0.0027 vs p=0.16), most apparent in complete responders (p=0.02). Among trial patients, those achieving complete response had baseline diversity similar to that of newly diagnosed patients, while diversity was significantly lower in partial responders and progressors.

Source: peripheral blood mononuclear cells (PBMCs), taken before the fourth cycle of nivolumab. The receptor chain draws on TRBV15 and TRBJ2-3; 9 junctional bases match TRBD2. This receptor was identified in a human donor with classical Hodgkin lymphoma. The CDR3 loop reads CATSRVSAGGHMITDTQYF. The DNA is as follows: TGTGCCACCAGCAGAGTCTCAGCGGGGGGCCATATGATCACAGATACGCAGTATTTT. When the CDR3 is completed using the reference TRBV15 and TRBJ2-3 genes on either side, the full variable domain is DAMVIQNPRYQVTQFGKPVTLSCSQTLNHNVMYWYQQKSSQAPKLLFHYYDKDFNNEADTPDNFQSRRPNTSFCFLDIRSPGLGDTAMYLCATSRVSAGGHMITDTQYFGPGTRLTVL.